This TCR beta chain was recovered during a study of T cell responses to AZD1222 COVID-19 vaccine. CDR3 length: 14 amino acids. The germline V gene encodes CDR1 MNHEY and CDR2 SMNVEV (reference sequence). V was shortened by 2 bases and J by 4 bases, with 10 bases between the two germline ends. Libraries were prepared by immunoSEQ multiplex PCR; TCRdb keeps only in-frame clonotypes and omits some of them. The sample consists of around 130,000 clones, about 88% of them appearing once. Doses given second, at about 4 or about 12 weeks, were pooled. Study results and caveats: The donor cohort was predominantly white British with a female majority, and clonal diversity may have been underestimated. Spike-wide vaccine-associated CD4 TCRs dominated at 160-218 and 743-854. Baseline seropositivity occurred in only a handful of AZD1222 recipients.

For this clone: Antigen: not known.

This receptor was taken from an adult who received the AZD1222 COVID-19 vaccine. Sequencing was performed on peripheral blood, taken 28 days after the second AZD1222 dose. The J gene is TRBJ2-3, the V gene TRBV27; the D is unclear. CDR3 protein: CASSLRRAADTQYF. CDR3 sequence (DNA): TGTGCCAGCAGTTTACGCCGGGCGGCAGATACGCAGTATTTT.